This T cell receptor (beta chain) emerged from a study of blood T cell repertoires in COVID-19. The germline V gene has CDR1 GTSNPN and CDR2 SVGIG (reference sequence). This CDR3 comprises 15 residues. The V end lost 0 bases, the J end lost 4 bases, and 15 bases lay between the germline ends. TCRdb's copy holds only in-frame clones and misses some; the assay was immunoSEQ multiplex PCR. The profile shows some 270,000 clones, around 89% of them singletons. The chain carries TRBV30 and TRBJ1-2; D is undetermined. This clonotype was obtained from a man aged 25 to 40 with acute or convalescent COVID-19. Sequencing input: peripheral blood. CDR3 DNA: TGTGCCTGGAGTGTACTGGTTCCTAAAACCTATGGCTACACCTTC. This translates into CAWSVLVPKTYGYTF.